The 25 T cell receptor beta chains below come from one sample, sequenced in a study of T cells in Graves' hyperthyroidism and ophthalmopathy. Amplified TCR beta CDR3 regions came from RNA transcripts. TCR CDR3 regions were first amplified by RT-PCR with HTBI primers. Via MiXCR, TCRdb re-called the multiplex PCR reads, giving one row per CDR3 protein. The sample consists of about 480,000 distinct CDR3 sequences, under 15% of them appearing once. The source material was blood. These receptors originate from a woman aged 18-35 years with Graves' hyperthyroidism.

About this clonotype itself: This CDR3 is missing its conserved last phenylalanine or tryptophan, likely due to a read error. The chain uses TRBV20-1 and TRBJ2-1, with TRBD2 identical over 10 bases. The J segment lost 7 bases and the V segment lost 6 bases, leaving 12 bases of the junction unmatched. CDR3 length: 15 residues. Germline V CDR1 and CDR2: DFQATT, SNEGSKA (reference sequence). DNA of the CDR3: TGCAGTGCCCCGACTAGCGGGTCACTTTATAATGAGCAGTTCTCC. Translation: CSAPTSGSLYNEQFS.

CDR3 DNA sequence: TGTGCCAGCAGTTTACCGACTAGCCACACAGATACGCAGTATTTT. Protein: CASSLPTSHTDTQYF. The chain couples TRBV27 to TRBJ2-3; TRBD2 matches 7 bases. V dropped 2 bases and J dropped 2; count of bases not matched to a gene: 4. CDR1 and CDR2 from the germline V gene are MNHEY and SMNVEV (reference sequence). The CDR3 loop spans 15 amino acids.

There are many counts of this clonotype. This rearrangement joins TRBV2 to TRBJ2-5, with TRBD1 identical over 7 bases. The CDR3 has 14 amino acids. Germline CDR1 SNHLY, CDR2 FYNNEI. V shed 1 base, J shed 4 bases, and the junction held 3 bases outside the gene matches. The CDR3 sequence: CASSEEGAGETQYF. CDR3 bases: TGTGCCAGCAGTGAAGAGGGGGCGGGAGAGACCCAGTACTTC.

This clonotype showed up many times. The gene calls are TRBV12-5 and TRBJ2-5; tentatively, D is TRBD2 (6 bases). This CDR3 is built from 19 residues. Per the germline V gene, CDR1 is LGHNT and CDR2 is FRNRAP. The V end lost 0 bases, the J end lost 5 bases, and 25 bases lay between the germline ends. The CDR3 loop reads CASGLVPFMEGEGRETQYF. The CDR3 DNA reads TGTGCTAGTGGTTTGGTCCCCTTTATGGAGGGAGAGGGTAGGGAGACCCAGTACTTC.

This clonotype came up many times. The chain couples TRBV27 to TRBJ1-2; D is uncertain. Trimming removed 3 bases at V and 6 bases at J, with 14 bases between. Germline CDR1 reads MNHEY; CDR2 reads SMNVEV (reference sequence). The CDR3 loop spans 14 amino acids. CDR3 DNA sequence: TGTGCCAGCAGTTTCAGTGGTAGCCTGGATGGCTACACCTTC. Translated: CASSFSGSLDGYTF.

The chain is built from TRBV29-1 and TRBJ2-7; tentatively, D is TRBD1 or TRBD2 (5 bases each). CDR3 size: 11 residues. Germline values: CDR1 SQVTM, CDR2 ANQGSEA. CDR3 DNA sequence: TGCAGTGCTCTGTGGGGGAACGAGCAGTACGTC. It encodes CSALWGNEQYV.

This clonotype has more than one count but fewer than ten. This chain joins TRBV5-1 and TRBJ2-5; D remains unclear. CDR1 and CDR2 from the germline V gene are SGHRS and YFSETQ. The CDR3 loop spans 14 amino acids. Trimming cost V 4 bases and J 6 bases, with 16 bases left between them. The CDR3 spells CASSPGPPGQTQYF. CDR3 nucleotide sequence: TGCGCCAGCAGCCCCGGGCCCCCGGGCCAGACCCAGTACTTC.

The V call is TRBV4-1, the J call TRBJ1-1; D remains ambiguous. The V end lost 4 bases, the J end lost 1 base, and 10 bases lay between the germline ends. From germline, CDR1 is MGHRA and CDR2 YSYEKL. The CDR3 runs to 14 residues. CDR3 sequence: CASSLFVRNTEAFF. CDR3 in DNA: TGCGCCAGCAGCCTTTTCGTCAGGAACACTGAAGCTTTCTTT.

Many counts were recorded for this clonotype. The V gene is TRBV2, the J gene TRBJ1-4; 9 bases align to TRBD1. The CDR3 totals 14 residues. CDR1 is SNHLY, CDR2 FYNNEI, per germline. Trimming cost V 6 bases and J 5 bases; bases outside gene matches: 4. The CDR3 sequence is CASRGDRENEKLFF. Here the CDR3 DNA reads TGTGCCAGCAGGGGGGACAGGGAAAATGAAAAACTGTTTTTT.

In this sample, this clonotype turned up many times. The chain employs TRBV6-5 and TRBJ2-7; 10 positions match TRBD1. Germline lookup yields CDR1 MNHEY and CDR2 SVGAGI. V lost 6 bases and J lost 1; bases outside the gene matches: 6. The CDR3 is 15 amino acids. Here the CDR3 reads CASSRGGQGSYEQYF. The CDR3, as DNA: TGTGCCAGCAGCCGGGGGGGACAGGGGTCCTACGAGCAGTACTTC.

The chain employs TRBV7-9 and TRBJ2-5; D is possibly TRBD1 or TRBD2 (5 bases each). The CDR3 has 13 residues. The germline V gene has CDR1 SEHNR and CDR2 FQNEAQ (reference sequence). The V gene lost 2 bases and the J gene lost 5 bases, with 9 bases spanning the gap. CDR3 in DNA: TGTGCCAGCAGCTTAAATGGGGGTGAGACCCAGTACTTC. Translated, it gives CASSLNGGETQYF.

The V and J genes are TRBV6-2 or TRBV6-3 and TRBJ1-2; a weak D match, TRBD1 (6 bases). V was clipped by 2 bases and J by 8 bases, with 27 bases between them. This CDR3 is 18 amino acids long. Per germline, CDR1 MNHEY and CDR2 SVGEGT. CDR3 DNA sequence: TGTGCCAGCAGTTACATTGGCGGAGGCAGCTGGGGGCTAGGGGGCTACACCTTC. It is translated as CASSYIGGGSWGLGGYTF.

This chain links TRBV10-3 with TRBJ2-7, with D unclear. Trimming took off 2 bases at V and 3 bases at J, with 5 bases between the two ends. Germline V lookup: CDR1 ENHRY, CDR2 SYGVKD. This CDR3 has 12 residues. The CDR3 DNA follows: TGTGCCATCAGTGAGGGGAACTACGAGCAGTACTTC. It translates to CAISEGNYEQYF.

This clonotype has only a few counts. CDR3 DNA sequence: TGTGCCAGCAGCTTTTCTCGCGGGTACTCCTACAATGAGCAGTTCTTC. As protein: CASSFSRGYSYNEQFF. The chain couples TRBV7-9 to TRBJ2-1; the D gene is possibly TRBD2 (5 bases). V gave up 3 bases and J gave up 0 bases, with 12 bases separating them. CDR3 length: 16 amino acids. Per the germline V gene, CDR1 is SEHNR and CDR2 is FQNEAQ (reference sequence).

This clonotype occurred once. The J gene is TRBJ2-7, the V gene TRBV27, with 8 bases fitting TRBD1. The length of the CDR3 is 13 residues. With 10 bases clipped from V and 3 bases from J, the junction kept 8 bases outside the gene matches. The germline gives CDR1 MNHEY, CDR2 SMNVEV (reference sequence). CDR3 nucleotides: TGTGCCACCTATGGACAGGGTCGCTACGAGCAGTACTTC. This sequence encodes CATYGQGRYEQYF.

V is TRBV7-9 and J is TRBJ2-7, with TRBD2 as a possible D gene (6 bases). The CDR3 is made up of 16 amino acids. CDR1 is SEHNR and CDR2 is FQNEAQ in the germline V gene (reference sequence). The ends were cut back, 5 bases at V and 5 bases at J, with 22 bases in the middle. DNA for the CDR3: TGTGCCAGCAGCCCTCCCGGGAGATACAGTCACGACGAGCAGTACTTC. Translation gives CASSPPGRYSHDEQYF.

This clonotype was observed a few times. The rearrangement uses TRBV7-8 and TRBJ2-1; the D is unclear. This CDR3 contains 12 residues. Germline V gives CDR1 SGHVS, CDR2 FQNEAQ. V was shortened by 5 bases and J by 10 bases, with 12 bases between the two germline ends. The CDR3: CASSLHFSEQFF. In nucleotides, the CDR3 is TGTGCCAGCAGCCTACATTTTTCGGAGCAGTTCTTC.

This clonotype was counted at least ten times. The genes are TRBV6-1 and TRBJ2-1, with 12 bases matching TRBD2. There are 15 residues in the CDR3. With 7 bases clipped from V and 5 bases from J, the junction kept 6 bases outside the gene matches. CDR1 is MNHNS and CDR2 is SASEGT in the germline V gene. The CDR3 is CASIQTSGRNNEQFF. In DNA form, the CDR3 reads TGTGCCAGCATCCAAACTAGCGGGAGGAACAATGAGCAGTTCTTC.

In regard to this clonotype: A read error may produce the germline difference seen at one junction end. This rearrangement joins TRBV30 to TRBJ2-5, with a tentative D call TRBD2 (7 bases). Germline V CDR1 and CDR2: GTSNPN, SVGIG (reference sequence). The CDR3 consists of 14 residues. Written as DNA, the CDR3 is TGTGCCTGGAGCTTGACGGGGGGCCAAGAGGCCCAGTACTTC. It is translated as CAWSLTGGQEAQYF.

The V and J genes are TRBV20-1 and TRBJ1-5; tentative D call: TRBD1 (6 bases). Germline V gives CDR1 DFQATT, CDR2 SNEGSKA (reference sequence). V lost 3 bases to trimming and J lost 2 bases, with 17 bases between them. The CDR3 runs 16 residues. CDR3 sequence reads: CSASRDTRRGNQPQHF. For the CDR3, the DNA is TGCAGTGCTAGCCGGGACACCCGGCGGGGCAATCAGCCCCAGCATTTT.

This clonotype has ten or more counts. The chain carries TRBV7-2 and TRBJ2-1; 8 nucleotides match TRBD2. Germline CDR1 and CDR2: SGHTA and FQGNSA. CDR3 length equals 15 residues. V lost 4 bases and J lost 7; bases outside the gene matches: 9. Here the CDR3 DNA reads TGTGCCAGCAGCTCCCCCGGGACTAGTAGGAATGAGCAGTTCTTC. Protein product: CASSSPGTSRNEQFF. The full variable domain, completed using reference TRBV7-2 and TRBJ2-1, is GAGVSQSPSNKVTEKGKDVELRCDPISGHTALYWYRQSLGQGLEFLIYFQGNSAPDKSGLPSDRFSAERTGGSVSTLTIQRTQQEDSAVYLCASSSPGTSRNEQFFGPGTRLTVL.

This clonotype was observed many times. The chain has TRBV24-1 and TRBJ2-2, with D unresolved. V dropped 5 bases and J dropped 7 bases, with 4 bases sitting between them. The CDR3 has 11 residues. The V gene's germline CDR1 is KGHDR and CDR2 SFDVKD. The CDR3 DNA follows: TGTGCCACCAGTGTTAGCGGGGAGCTGTTTTTT. Amino acids: CATSVSGELFF.

The J gene is TRBJ2-7, the V gene TRBV6-1; possibly TRBD1 or TRBD2 for D (5 bases each). CDR1 is MNHNS, CDR2 SASEGT, per germline. With 7 bases removed from V and 1 base from J, the gap between germline ends came to 11 bases. This CDR3 comprises 13 residues. The CDR3 region is CASMGDQSYEQYF. Here the CDR3 DNA reads TGTGCCAGCATGGGGGACCAATCCTACGAGCAGTACTTC.

The sample holds many counts of this clonotype. The chain carries TRBV2 and TRBJ2-5; tentative D call: TRBD1 (6 bases). This CDR3 region has 17 residues. Germline loops: CDR1 SNHLY, CDR2 FYNNEI. The V gene lost 0 bases and the J gene lost 4 bases, with 18 bases spanning the gap. CDR3 residues: CASSEATVQGPLETQYF. The CDR3 DNA sequence: TGTGCCAGCAGTGAAGCGACAGTACAGGGCCCCTTAGAGACCCAGTACTTC.

The table lists this clonotype with a few counts. The junction does not match germline at one end; this may be a read error. The genes are TRBV7-3 and TRBJ2-1; D not resolved. This CDR3 spans 15 amino acids. Germline V gene lookup returns CDR1 SGHTA and CDR2 FQGTGA. The DNA for the CDR3 is TGTGCCGGCAGCTTAGAGTTAGCCTCCTACAATGAGCAGTTCTTC. This encodes CAGSLELASYNEQFF.